The 17 T cell receptor beta chains given below trace back to one sample, sequenced in a study of blood T cells in healthy people across ages. The use of a sample-barcoded 5' primer and a J-beta primer mix characterized a second PCR of about 7 to 12 cycles. Each CDR3 protein gets one entry after TCRdb re-called the 5' RACE reads with MiXCR. The sample records roughly 700,000 distinct CDR3 sequences, 45% to 50% being singletons. Sequencing used blood. The origin of the receptors is a woman aged 55 to 70 in good health.

This clonotype was recorded once. J is TRBJ2-7 and V is TRBV20-1; TRBD2 matches 12 bases. Germline CDR1 reads DFQATT; CDR2 reads SNEGSKA (reference sequence). V was clipped by 2 bases and J by 7 bases; unmatched bases: 12. CDR3 length: 16 amino acids. The CDR3 region has the DNA TGCAGTGCTAGACATGCGCTAGCGGGAGGGCAAGGGGAGCAGTACTTC. The encoded protein is CSARHALAGGQGEQYF.

This rearrangement joins TRBV28 to TRBJ1-4, with D perhaps matching TRBD1 (5 bases). The CDR3 runs to 15 residues. Trimming took 4 bases from V and 0 from J, leaving 9 bases between them. CDR1 is MDHEN and CDR2 is SYDVKM in the germline V gene. Written as DNA, the CDR3 is TGTGCCAGCAGTTCCTGGGGGTCAACTAATGAAAAACTGTTTTTT. This gives the protein CASSSWGSTNEKLFF.

This chain uses TRBV19 with TRBJ2-7, with D hard to call. Germline CDR1 is LNHDA and CDR2 is SQIVND (reference sequence). V lost 5 bases to trimming and J lost 2 bases, with 10 bases between them. This CDR3 has 13 amino acids. The CDR3: CASSQSITYEQYF. As DNA, the CDR3 is TGTGCCAGTAGTCAAAGTATCACCTACGAGCAGTACTTC. Based on the CDR3 plus reference TRBV19 and TRBJ2-7, the full variable domain is DGGITQSPKYLFRKEGQNVTLSCEQNLNHDAMYWYRQDPGQGLRLIYYSQIVNDFQKGDIAEGYSVSREKKESFPLTVTSAQKNPTAFYLCASSQSITYEQYFGPGTRLTVT.

This chain uses TRBV4-3 with TRBJ2-7, with 13 nucleotides matching TRBD2. The germline V gene encodes CDR1 LGHNA and CDR2 YSLEER. This CDR3 comprises 16 residues. The ends lost 1 base at V and 6 bases at J; junction bases unmatched: 6. The CDR3 loop is CASSQGYRTSGSEQYF. CDR3 nucleotides: TGCGCCAGCAGCCAAGGCTACAGGACTAGCGGGAGCGAGCAGTACTTC.

V is TRBV7-9 and J is TRBJ2-6; D is tentatively TRBD1 or TRBD2 (5 bases each). Germline loops: CDR1 SEHNR, CDR2 FQNEAQ (reference sequence). The CDR3 extends over 19 amino acids. V lost 5 bases to trimming and J lost 0 bases, with 20 bases between them. The CDR3 loop is CASSPTERGPSSGANVLTF. DNA of the CDR3: TGTGCCAGCAGCCCAACCGAGAGGGGACCCTCCTCTGGGGCCAACGTCCTGACTTTC. The entire variable domain, with the rest obtained from reference TRBV7-9 and TRBJ2-6, is as follows: DTGVSQNPRHKITKRGQNVTFRCDPISEHNRLYWYRQTLGQGPEFLTYFQNEAQLEKSRLLSDRFSAERPKGSFSTLEIQRTEQGDSAMYLCASSPTERGPSSGANVLTFGAGSRLTVL.

This chain links TRBV27 with TRBJ2-1; 7 nucleotides agree with TRBD1. The CDR3 is 13 residues long. J lost 2 bases, V lost 9 bases, and 4 bases had no gene match. Germline values: CDR1 MNHEY, CDR2 SMNVEV (reference sequence). For the CDR3, the DNA is TGTGCCAGAGGGGGCGGACCCTACAATGAGCAGTTCTTC. Translation gives CARGGGPYNEQFF.

V is TRBV7-2 and J is TRBJ2-1; the match to TRBD2 covers 12 bases. V shed 5 bases, J shed 8 bases, and the junction held 7 bases outside the gene matches. Germline CDR1 SGHTA, CDR2 FQGNSA. This CDR3 is built from 15 residues. The DNA of the CDR3 is TGTGCCAGCAGCGTACTAGCGGGGGGCCGCGATGAGCAGTTCTTC. It is translated as CASSVLAGGRDEQFF.

The rearrangement joins TRBV28 to TRBJ2-1; 7 positions match TRBD2. CDR1 MDHEN and CDR2 SYDVKM come from the germline V gene. V was clipped by 5 bases and J by 6 bases; unmatched bases: 4. This CDR3 contains 13 residues. The CDR3 region is CASSASGTNEQFF. CDR3 DNA: TGTGCCAGCAGTGCGAGCGGGACCAATGAGCAGTTCTTC.

V and J are TRBV10-3 and TRBJ2-7, with D possibly TRBD2 on 5 matching bases. Germline CDR1 and CDR2: ENHRY and SYGVKD. The CDR3 length is 14 residues. V dropped 3 bases and J dropped 2 bases, with 11 bases sitting between them. In DNA form, the CDR3 reads TGTGCCATCAGTGAAGGACTCGGTCCCTACGAGCAGTACTTC. This gives the protein CAISEGLGPYEQYF.

The chain carries TRBV6-1 and TRBJ2-1; 7 bases fit TRBD2. This CDR3 contains 15 residues. V was clipped by 0 bases and J by 10 bases; unmatched bases: 9. Germline CDR1 reads MNHNS; CDR2 reads SASEGT. The CDR3 spells CASSEAGPAGREQFF. The CDR3 bases are TGTGCCAGCAGTGAAGCTGGACCAGCCGGGAGGGAGCAGTTCTTC.

The J gene is TRBJ1-2, the V gene TRBV24-1, with 8 bases matching TRBD1. The ends lost 4 bases at V and 2 bases at J; junction bases unmatched: 5. From germline, CDR1 is KGHDR and CDR2 SFDVKD. The CDR3 runs to 15 residues. In DNA, the CDR3 is TGTGCCACCAGTGACCAGCCAGGGGGCAACTATGGCTACACCTTC. Translated, it gives CATSDQPGGNYGYTF.

This clonotype came up a few times. The chain carries TRBV9 and TRBJ2-5; D may be TRBD1 (5 bases). The germline V gene has CDR1 SGDLS and CDR2 YYNGEE. The CDR3 is made up of 15 amino acids. Trimming shortened V by 4 bases and J by 3 bases, and 16 bases separated the two germline ends. CDR3 bases: TGTGCCAGCAGCCATAGAGACAGCTTCGAAGAGACCCAGTACTTC. Its translation is CASSHRDSFEETQYF.

This chain connects TRBV30 to TRBJ2-1; TRBD2 matches 8 bases. The J segment lost 7 bases and the V segment lost 4 bases, leaving 6 bases of the junction unmatched. Germline V gives CDR1 GTSNPN, CDR2 SVGIG (reference sequence). CDR3 length: 13 residues. The CDR3, as DNA: TGTGCCTGGAAAGCGGGAGTAGGGAATGAGCAGTTCTTC. Translated, it gives CAWKAGVGNEQFF.

The chain uses TRBV7-2 and TRBJ2-1; D possibly corresponds to TRBD1 (5 bases). Trimming left V 9 bases short and J 8 bases short, with 23 bases between. Germline CDR1 SGHTA, CDR2 FQGNSA. The CDR3 is 15 amino acids. CDR3 nucleotide sequence: TGTGCCAGTACAGGTTCCGGCCGCATCGGTGATGAGCAGTTCTTC. It codes for CASTGSGRIGDEQFF.

This chain connects TRBV24-1 to TRBJ2-1, with 7 bases that match TRBD1. Germline CDR1 KGHDR, CDR2 SFDVKD. The ends lost 4 bases at V and 9 bases at J; junction bases unmatched: 11. The CDR3 is made up of 15 amino acids. This CDR3 reads CATSEGDKGAREQFF. For the CDR3, the DNA is TGTGCCACCAGTGAGGGAGACAAGGGGGCGCGTGAGCAGTTCTTC.

This chain joins TRBV2 and TRBJ2-7; D is possibly TRBD1 (6 bases). V lost 6 bases, J lost 2 bases, and 14 bases lay in between. CDR3 size: 14 residues. The germline V gene encodes CDR1 SNHLY and CDR2 FYNNEI. This CDR3 is CASSSTDRTYEQYF. For the CDR3, the DNA is TGTGCCAGCAGCTCCACGGACAGAACCTACGAGCAGTACTTC.

The rearrangement links TRBV4-1 to TRBJ2-3, with 7 bases that match TRBD2. The J segment lost 0 bases and the V segment lost 0 bases, leaving 9 bases of the junction unmatched. The CDR3 extends over 18 amino acids. CDR1 is MGHRA and CDR2 is YSYEKL in the germline V gene. The chain's CDR3 is CASSQESRPAGSTDTQYF. DNA of the CDR3: TGCGCCAGCAGCCAAGAGAGTCGGCCAGCGGGGAGCACAGATACGCAGTATTTT.